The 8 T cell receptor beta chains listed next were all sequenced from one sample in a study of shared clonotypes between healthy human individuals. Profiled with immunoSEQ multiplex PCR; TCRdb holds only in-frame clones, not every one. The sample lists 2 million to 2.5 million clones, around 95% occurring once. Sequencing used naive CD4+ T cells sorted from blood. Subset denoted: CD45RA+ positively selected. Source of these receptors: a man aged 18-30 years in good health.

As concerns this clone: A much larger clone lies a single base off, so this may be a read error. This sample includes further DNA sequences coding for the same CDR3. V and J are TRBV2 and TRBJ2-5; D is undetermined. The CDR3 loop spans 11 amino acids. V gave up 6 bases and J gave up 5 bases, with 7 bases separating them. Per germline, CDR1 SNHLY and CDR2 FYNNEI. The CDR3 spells CASRLGETQYF. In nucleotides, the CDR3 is TGTGCCAGCAGGTTAGGGGAGACCCAGTACTTC.

CDR3 region: CASSLSAGTGDYEQYF. In DNA form, the CDR3 reads TGTGCCAGCAGTTTGTCCGCCGGGACAGGGGACTACGAGCAGTACTTC. The V call is TRBV28, the J call TRBJ2-7; the match to TRBD1 covers 10 bases. The ends lost 3 bases at V and 3 bases at J; junction bases unmatched: 8. From germline, CDR1 is MDHEN and CDR2 SYDVKM. The CDR3 totals 16 residues. Drawing the rest from reference TRBV28 and TRBJ2-7, the complete variable domain is DVKVTQSSRYLVKRTGEKVFLECVQDMDHENMFWYRQDPGLGLRLIYFSYDVKMKEKGDIPEGYSVSREKKERFSLILESASTNQTSMYLCASSLSAGTGDYEQYFGPGTRLTVT.

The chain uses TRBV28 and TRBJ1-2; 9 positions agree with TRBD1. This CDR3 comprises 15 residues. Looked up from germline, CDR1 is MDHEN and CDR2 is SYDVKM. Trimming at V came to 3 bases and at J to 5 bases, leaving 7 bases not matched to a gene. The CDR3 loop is CASSLVRTGDYGYTF. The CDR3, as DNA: TGTGCCAGCAGTTTGGTTCGGACAGGGGATTATGGCTACACCTTC.

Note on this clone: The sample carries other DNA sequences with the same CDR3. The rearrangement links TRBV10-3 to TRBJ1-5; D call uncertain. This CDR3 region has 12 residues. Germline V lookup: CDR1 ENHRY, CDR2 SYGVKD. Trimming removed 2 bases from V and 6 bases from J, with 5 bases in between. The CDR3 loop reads CAISEAGQPQHF. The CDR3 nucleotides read TGTGCCATCAGTGAGGCGGGTCAGCCCCAGCATTTT.

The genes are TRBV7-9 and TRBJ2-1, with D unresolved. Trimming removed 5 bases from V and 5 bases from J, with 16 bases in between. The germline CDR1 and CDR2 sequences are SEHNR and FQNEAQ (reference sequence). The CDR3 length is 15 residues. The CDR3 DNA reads TGTGCCAGCAGCCAGGAGCCACCTACCCACAATGAGCAGTTCTTC. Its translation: CASSQEPPTHNEQFF.

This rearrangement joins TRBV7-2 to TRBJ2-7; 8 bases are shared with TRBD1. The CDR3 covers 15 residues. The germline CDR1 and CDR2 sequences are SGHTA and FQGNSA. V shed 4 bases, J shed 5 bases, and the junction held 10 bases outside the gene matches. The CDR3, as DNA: TGTGCCAGCAGCTCTTTGGACAGGGTGGGACACGAGCAGTACTTC. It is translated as CASSSLDRVGHEQYF.

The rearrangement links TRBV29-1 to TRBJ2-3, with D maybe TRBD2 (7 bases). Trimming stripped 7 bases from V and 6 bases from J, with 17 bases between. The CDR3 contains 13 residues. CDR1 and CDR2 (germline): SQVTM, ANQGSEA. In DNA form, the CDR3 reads TGCAGCGGCTCTGTTAGGGGGGGTGATACGCAGTATTTT. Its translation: CSGSVRGGDTQYF.

This CDR3 reads CASSDGTGDIETQYF. CDR3 nucleotide sequence: TGTGCCAGCAGTGACGGGACAGGGGATATCGAGACCCAGTACTTC. The chain joins TRBV2 to TRBJ2-5; 10 bases agree with TRBD1. Trimming removed 3 bases from V and 5 bases from J; junction bases left unmatched: 6. From germline, CDR1 is SNHLY and CDR2 FYNNEI. CDR3 length equals 15 residues.